A selection of T cell receptor beta chains follows, all from one sample in a study of beta chain features in type 1 diabetes. The assay was immunoSEQ multiplex PCR, and TCRdb's table has in-frame clones only and misses some. Of 680,000 or so clones listed, roughly 13% are singletons. Sequenced: naive CD4+ T cells from blood. The receptors stem from a man younger than 35 with type 1 diabetes. Both conserved end residues are part of each CDR3. A D gene is named only where the DNA matches it firmly. A row's size may be missing; if present it is once, few, many or a size class.

clone size: few; V gene: TRBV5-4; D gene: -; J gene: TRBJ2-7; CDR3 protein: CASSLSTLYEQYF; CDR3 DNA: TGTGCCAGCAGCTTGAGTACCCTCTACGAGCAGTACTTC
clone size: -; V gene: TRBV9; D gene: TRBD2; J gene: TRBJ2-7; CDR3 protein: CASSVGLAGAYKPYEQYF; CDR3 DNA: TGTGCCAGCAGCGTAGGGCTAGCGGGGGCCTATAAACCATACGAGCAGTACTTC
clone size: -; V gene: TRBV9; D gene: -; J gene: TRBJ2-3; CDR3 protein: CASSVQENTQYF; CDR3 DNA: TGTGCCAGCAGCGTCCAGGAGAATACGCAGTATTTT
clone size: -; V gene: TRBV11-2; D gene: -; J gene: TRBJ2-4; CDR3 protein: CASSPDLKNIQYF; CDR3 DNA: TGTGCCAGCAGCCCGGACTTGAAAAACATTCAGTACTTC
clone size: few; V gene: TRBV2; D gene: -; J gene: TRBJ1-4; CDR3 protein: CASSESTVGGEKLFF; CDR3 DNA: TGTGCCAGCAGTGAATCGACTGTCGGCGGTGAAAAACTGTTTTTT
clone size: few; V gene: TRBV7-2; D gene: -; J gene: TRBJ2-2; CDR3 protein: CASSSRFNAGELFF; CDR3 DNA: TGTGCCAGCAGCTCCCGATTTAACGCCGGGGAGCTGTTTTTT
clone size: -; V gene: TRBV27; D gene: -; J gene: TRBJ2-7; CDR3 protein: CASSLWGQGSYEQYF; CDR3 DNA: TGTGCCAGCAGTTTATGGGGTCAGGGCAGCTACGAGCAGTACTTC
clone size: few; V gene: TRBV9; D gene: -; J gene: TRBJ1-6; CDR3 protein: CASSVDYSPLHF; CDR3 DNA: TGTGCCAGCAGCGTAGATTATTCACCCCTCCACTTT
clone size: -; V gene: TRBV25-1; D gene: -; J gene: TRBJ1-6; CDR3 protein: CASSGDNKLPPLHF; CDR3 DNA: TGTGCCAGCAGTGGGGACAATAAATTGCCACCCCTCCACTTT
clone size: -; V gene: TRBV10-3; D gene: -; J gene: TRBJ1-2; CDR3 protein: CATKTASGGYTF; CDR3 DNA: TGTGCCACCAAGACAGCCTCGGGAGGCTACACCTTC
clone size: few; V gene: TRBV7-9; D gene: -; J gene: TRBJ2-7; CDR3 protein: CASSPTWGRGRGGSYEQYF; CDR3 DNA: TGTGCCAGCAGCCCTACTTGGGGTCGCGGGCGGGGTGGATCCTACGAGCAGTACTTC
clone size: few; V gene: TRBV5-1; D gene: TRBD2; J gene: TRBJ2-1; CDR3 protein: CASSGGTSYNEQFF; CDR3 DNA: TGCGCCAGCTCCGGGGGGACCTCCTACAATGAGCAGTTCTTC
clone size: -; V gene: TRBV7-2; D gene: -; J gene: TRBJ2-7; CDR3 protein: CASSPVAGWTYEQYF; CDR3 DNA: TGTGCCAGCAGCCCGGTGGCGGGGTGGACCTACGAGCAGTACTTC
clone size: few; V gene: TRBV5-1; D gene: -; J gene: TRBJ1-1; CDR3 protein: CASSYDSPRNTEAFF; CDR3 DNA: TGCGCCAGCAGCTACGACAGCCCTCGTAACACTGAAGCTTTCTTT
clone size: -; V gene: TRBV30; D gene: TRBD1; J gene: TRBJ1-6; CDR3 protein: CAWRTPRTGGPPLHF; CDR3 DNA: TGTGCCTGGAGGACCCCCCGGACAGGGGGTCCACCCCTCCACTTT
clone size: -; V gene: TRBV19; D gene: -; J gene: TRBJ1-2; CDR3 protein: CASSRRELYGYTF; CDR3 DNA: TGTGCCAGTAGTAGGAGGGAGTTATATGGCTACACCTTC
clone size: -; V gene: TRBV30; D gene: -; J gene: TRBJ2-7; CDR3 protein: CAWRGLSYEQYF; CDR3 DNA: TGTGCCTGGAGGGGACTTAGCTACGAGCAGTACTTC
clone size: -; V gene: TRBV27; D gene: TRBD1; J gene: TRBJ1-2; CDR3 protein: CASSAGTVPGHGYTF; CDR3 DNA: TGTGCCAGCAGTGCCGGGACAGTCCCCGGCCATGGCTACACCTTC
clone size: -; V gene: TRBV5-1; D gene: -; J gene: TRBJ2-7; CDR3 protein: CASSRPGQSYEQYF; CDR3 DNA: TGCGCCAGCAGCAGACCGGGACAATCCTACGAGCAGTACTTC
clone size: few; V gene: TRBV6-5; D gene: -; J gene: TRBJ2-1; CDR3 protein: CASSKHTGTEQFF; CDR3 DNA: TGTGCCAGCAGCAAACATACCGGTACTGAGCAGTTCTTC
clone size: few; V gene: TRBV18; D gene: TRBD2; J gene: TRBJ2-5; CDR3 protein: CASSAGGSWQETQYF; CDR3 DNA: TGTGCCAGCTCAGCGGGAGGTTCGTGGCAAGAGACCCAGTACTTC
clone size: -; V gene: TRBV5-5; D gene: -; J gene: TRBJ1-1; CDR3 protein: CASSLQGSPTEAFF; CDR3 DNA: TGTGCCAGCAGCTTACAAGGTTCGCCCACTGAAGCTTTCTTT
clone size: few; V gene: TRBV2; D gene: -; J gene: TRBJ2-3; CDR3 protein: CASRTGAQYF; CDR3 DNA: TGTGCCAGCAGGACAGGCGCGCAGTATTTT
clone size: -; V gene: TRBV5-1; D gene: -; J gene: TRBJ1-5; CDR3 protein: CASSLGELNQPQHF; CDR3 DNA: TGCGCCAGCAGCTTGGGGGAGCTCAATCAGCCCCAGCATTTT
clone size: -; V gene: TRBV30; D gene: -; J gene: TRBJ1-5; CDR3 protein: CAWSVGTINQPQHF; CDR3 DNA: TGTGCCTGGAGTGTAGGGACAATTAATCAGCCCCAGCATTTT
clone size: -; V gene: TRBV4-1; D gene: TRBD1; J gene: TRBJ2-7; CDR3 protein: CASSQPTGGRYEQYF; CDR3 DNA: TGCGCCAGCAGCCAACCGACAGGGGGCCGATACGAGCAGTACTTC
clone size: -; V gene: TRBV25-1; D gene: -; J gene: TRBJ1-1; CDR3 protein: CASSWYTEAFF; CDR3 DNA: TGTGCCAGCAGTTGGTACACTGAAGCTTTCTTT
clone size: few; V gene: TRBV4-2; D gene: -; J gene: TRBJ2-7; CDR3 protein: CASSHGKDGYEQYF; CDR3 DNA: TGTGCCAGCAGCCATGGAAAGGACGGCTACGAGCAGTACTTC
clone size: once; V gene: TRBV5-1; D gene: TRBD2; J gene: TRBJ2-7; CDR3 protein: CASSLAPGGANEQYF; CDR3 DNA: TGCGCCAGCAGCTTGGCCCCGGGGGGGGCCAACGAGCAGTACTTC